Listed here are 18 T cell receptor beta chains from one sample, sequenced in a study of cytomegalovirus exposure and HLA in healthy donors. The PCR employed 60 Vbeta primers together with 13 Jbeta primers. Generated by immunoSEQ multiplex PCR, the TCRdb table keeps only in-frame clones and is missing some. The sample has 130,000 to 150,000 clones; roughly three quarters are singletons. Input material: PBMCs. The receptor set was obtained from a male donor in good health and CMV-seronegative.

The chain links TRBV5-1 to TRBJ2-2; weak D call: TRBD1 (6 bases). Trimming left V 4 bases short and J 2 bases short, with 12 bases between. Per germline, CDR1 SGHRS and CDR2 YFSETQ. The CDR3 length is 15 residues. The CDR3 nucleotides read TGCGCCAGCAGCCCCCGGACAGAAAACACCGGGGAGCTGTTTTTT. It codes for CASSPRTENTGELFF.

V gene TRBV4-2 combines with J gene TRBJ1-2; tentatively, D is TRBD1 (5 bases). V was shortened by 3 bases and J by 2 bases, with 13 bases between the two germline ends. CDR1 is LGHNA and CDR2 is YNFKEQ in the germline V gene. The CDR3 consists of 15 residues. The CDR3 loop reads CASSQEGRGNYGYTF. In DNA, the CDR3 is TGTGCCAGCAGCCAGGAGGGACGGGGGAACTATGGCTACACCTTC.

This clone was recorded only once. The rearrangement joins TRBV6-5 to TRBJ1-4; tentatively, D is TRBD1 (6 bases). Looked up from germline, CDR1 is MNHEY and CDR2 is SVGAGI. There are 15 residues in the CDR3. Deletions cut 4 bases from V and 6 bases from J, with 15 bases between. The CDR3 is CASSSTGNKDEKLFF. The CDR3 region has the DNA TGTGCCAGCAGTTCAACAGGGAATAAGGATGAAAAACTGTTTTTT.

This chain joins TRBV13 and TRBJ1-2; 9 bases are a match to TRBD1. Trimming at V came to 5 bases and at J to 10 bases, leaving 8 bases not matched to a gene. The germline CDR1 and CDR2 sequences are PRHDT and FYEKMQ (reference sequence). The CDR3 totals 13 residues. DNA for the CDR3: TGTGCCAGCAGCCGGGGACAGGGTTTGGTCTACACCTTC. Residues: CASSRGQGLVYTF.

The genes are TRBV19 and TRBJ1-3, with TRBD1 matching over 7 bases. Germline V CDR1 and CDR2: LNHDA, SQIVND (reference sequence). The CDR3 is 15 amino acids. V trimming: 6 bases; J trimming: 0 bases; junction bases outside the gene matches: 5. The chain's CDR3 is CASSIGQVSGNTIYF. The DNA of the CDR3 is TGTGCCAGTAGCATCGGACAGGTCTCTGGAAACACCATATATTTT. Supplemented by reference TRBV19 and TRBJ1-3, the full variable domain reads DGGITQSPKYLFRKEGQNVTLSCEQNLNHDAMYWYRQDPGQGLRLIYYSQIVNDFQKGDIAEGYSVSREKKESFPLTVTSAQKNPTAFYLCASSIGQVSGNTIYFGEGSWLTVV.

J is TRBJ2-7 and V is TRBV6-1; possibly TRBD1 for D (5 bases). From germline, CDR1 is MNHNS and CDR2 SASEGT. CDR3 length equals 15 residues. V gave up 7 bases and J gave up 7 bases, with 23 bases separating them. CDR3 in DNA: TGTGCCAGCAAAACGGATTTTGGCAGGGTTGTAGAGCAGTACTTC. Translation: CASKTDFGRVVEQYF.

The CDR3 reads CASSPQPGDRLSEAFF. CDR3 DNA: TGTGCCAGCTCACCACAACCAGGGGATCGGCTCTCTGAAGCTTTCTTT. This chain joins TRBV18 and TRBJ1-1; D perhaps matches TRBD1 (6 bases). Germline V gene sequence: CDR1 KGHSH, CDR2 LQKENI. V lost 1 base to trimming and J lost 6 bases, with 18 bases between them. The CDR3 length is 16 residues. The full variable domain, its missing parts supplied by reference TRBV18 and TRBJ1-1, is NAGVMQNPRHLVRRRGQEARLRCSPMKGHSHVYWYRQLPEEGLKFMVYLQKENIIDESGMPKERFSAEFPKEGPSILRIQQVVRGDSAAYFCASSPQPGDRLSEAFFGQGTRLTVV.

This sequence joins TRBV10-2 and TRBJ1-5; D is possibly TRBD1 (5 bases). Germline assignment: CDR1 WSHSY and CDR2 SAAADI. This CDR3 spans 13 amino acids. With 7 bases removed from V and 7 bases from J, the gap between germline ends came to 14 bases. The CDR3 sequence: CASKTGGRQPQHF. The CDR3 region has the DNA TGCGCCAGCAAGACGGGGGGGAGGCAGCCCCAGCATTTT.

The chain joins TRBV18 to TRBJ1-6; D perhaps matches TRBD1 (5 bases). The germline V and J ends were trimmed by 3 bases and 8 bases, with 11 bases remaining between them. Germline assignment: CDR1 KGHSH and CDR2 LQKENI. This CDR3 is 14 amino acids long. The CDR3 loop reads CASSPSSGDSPLHF. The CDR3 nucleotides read TGTGCCAGCTCACCCAGTTCGGGGGATTCACCCCTCCACTTT.

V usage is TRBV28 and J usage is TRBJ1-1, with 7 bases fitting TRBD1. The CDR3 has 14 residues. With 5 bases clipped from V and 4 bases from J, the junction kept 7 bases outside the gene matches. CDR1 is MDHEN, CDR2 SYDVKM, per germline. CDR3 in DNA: TGTGCCAGCAGTCCGGGACAGCAGCTCACTGAAGCTTTCTTT. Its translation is CASSPGQQLTEAFF.

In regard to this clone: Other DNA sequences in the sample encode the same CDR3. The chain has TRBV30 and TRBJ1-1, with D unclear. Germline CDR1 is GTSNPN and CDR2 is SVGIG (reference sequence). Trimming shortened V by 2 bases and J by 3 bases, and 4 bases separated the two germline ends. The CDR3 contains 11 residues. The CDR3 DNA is TGTGCCTGGAGTTCGGACACTGAAGCTTTCTTT. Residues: CAWSSDTEAFF.

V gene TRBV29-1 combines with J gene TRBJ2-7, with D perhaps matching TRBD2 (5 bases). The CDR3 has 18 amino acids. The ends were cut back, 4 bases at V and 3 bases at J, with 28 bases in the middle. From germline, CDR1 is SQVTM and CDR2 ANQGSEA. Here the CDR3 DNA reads TGCAGCGTTGCGGGGTACAACGGCGTAGCGCGGGTTATCTACGAGCAGTACTTC. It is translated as CSVAGYNGVARVIYEQYF.

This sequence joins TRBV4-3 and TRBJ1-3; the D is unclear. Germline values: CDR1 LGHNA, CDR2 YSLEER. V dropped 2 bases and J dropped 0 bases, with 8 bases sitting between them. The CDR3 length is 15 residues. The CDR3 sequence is CASSQLDYSGNTIYF. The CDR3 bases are TGCGCCAGCAGCCAACTAGACTACTCTGGAAACACCATATATTTT.

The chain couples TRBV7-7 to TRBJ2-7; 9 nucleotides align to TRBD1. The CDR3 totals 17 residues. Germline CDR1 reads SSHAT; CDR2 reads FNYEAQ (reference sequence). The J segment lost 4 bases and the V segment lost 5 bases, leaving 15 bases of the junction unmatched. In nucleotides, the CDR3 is TGTGCCAGCAGCCTACTCCGCGCACAGGGGGCTGGGTACGAGCAGTACTTC. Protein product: CASSLLRAQGAGYEQYF. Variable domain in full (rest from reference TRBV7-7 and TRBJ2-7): GAGVSQSPRYKVTKRGQDVTLRCDPISSHATLYWYQQALGQGPEFLTYFNYEAQPDKSGLPSDRFSAERPEGSISTLTIQRTEQRDSAMYRCASSLLRAQGAGYEQYFGPGTRLTVT.

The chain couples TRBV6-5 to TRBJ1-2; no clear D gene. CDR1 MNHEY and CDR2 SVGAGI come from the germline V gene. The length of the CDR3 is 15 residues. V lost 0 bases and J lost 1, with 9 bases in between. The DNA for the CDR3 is TGTGCCAGCAGTTACTCGTCCGGTCGTAACTATGGCTACACCTTC. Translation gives CASSYSSGRNYGYTF.

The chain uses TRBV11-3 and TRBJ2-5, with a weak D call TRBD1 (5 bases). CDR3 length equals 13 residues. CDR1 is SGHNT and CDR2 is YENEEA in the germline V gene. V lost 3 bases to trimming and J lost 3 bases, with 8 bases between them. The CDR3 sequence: CASSFDSEETQYF. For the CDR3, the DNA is TGTGCCAGCAGCTTCGACAGCGAAGAGACCCAGTACTTC.

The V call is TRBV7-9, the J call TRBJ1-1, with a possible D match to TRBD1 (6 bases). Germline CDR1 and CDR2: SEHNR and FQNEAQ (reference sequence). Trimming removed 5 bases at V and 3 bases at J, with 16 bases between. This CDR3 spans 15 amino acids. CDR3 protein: CASSGSTGRDTEAFF. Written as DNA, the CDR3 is TGTGCCAGCAGCGGGTCGACAGGTCGGGACACTGAAGCTTTCTTT.

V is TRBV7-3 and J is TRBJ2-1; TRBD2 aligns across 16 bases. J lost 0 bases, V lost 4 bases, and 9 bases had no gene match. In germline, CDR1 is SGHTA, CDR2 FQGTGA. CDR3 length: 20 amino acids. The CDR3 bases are TGTGCCAGCAGCTCCATGGGACTAGCGGGGGGGCCGAGCTCCTACAATGAGCAGTTCTTC. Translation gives CASSSMGLAGGPSSYNEQFF.